Each of the 7 T cell receptor beta chains below was sequenced from the same sample in a study of cytomegalovirus exposure and HLA in healthy donors. The PCR had 60 Vbeta and 13 Jbeta primers. The data were produced by immunoSEQ multiplex PCR, yet TCRdb's version contains in-frame clones alone and is incomplete. The sample lists about 99,000 clones, approximately 66% seen once, with less than 3.5% in the top ten. Sequencing was done on a sample of PBMCs. The receptors originated from a woman in her forties or fifties in good health and CMV-seronegative.

The rearrangement uses TRBV5-4 and TRBJ2-3, with 10 bases fitting TRBD2. Losses at the gene ends were 4 bases for V and 4 bases for J; bases not matched to a gene: 18. Germline loops: CDR1 SGHNT, CDR2 YYREEE (reference sequence). This CDR3 comprises 19 residues. CDR3 loop: CASSIPVLAGVGAADTQYF. CDR3 bases: TGTGCCAGCAGCATCCCCGTTCTAGCGGGGGTAGGGGCGGCAGATACGCAGTATTTT.

V gene TRBV14 combines with J gene TRBJ2-1; TRBD2 matches 16 bases. The CDR3 is 15 residues long. J gave up 10 bases and V 3 bases, and 3 bases lay outside the gene matches. Germline V gene data show CDR1 as SGHDN and CDR2 as FVKESK. CDR3 DNA: TGTGCCAGCAGCCAGGGACTAGCGGGAGGGAGCGAGCAGTTCTTC. Encoded protein: CASSQGLAGGSEQFF.

V is TRBV5-4 and J is TRBJ2-4; 11 nucleotides match TRBD1. With V trimmed by 4 bases and J by 2 bases, 5 bases remained unmatched. CDR1 is SGHNT and CDR2 is YYREEE in the germline V gene (reference sequence). This CDR3 contains 16 residues. This chain's CDR3 is CASSPGQGATKNIQYF. CDR3 nucleotide sequence: TGTGCCAGCAGCCCAGGACAGGGGGCTACCAAAAACATTCAGTACTTC.

This sequence joins TRBV30 and TRBJ1-2; the D gene is possibly TRBD1 (5 bases). Trimming took 0 bases from V and 5 from J, leaving 7 bases between them. The CDR3 has 12 amino acids. The germline V gene has CDR1 GTSNPN and CDR2 SVGIG (reference sequence). Written as DNA, the CDR3 is TGTGCCTGGAGTGTACCAGGGTATGGCTACACCTTC. It codes for CAWSVPGYGYTF.

The chain recombines TRBV7-2 with TRBJ2-5; no reliable D call. V was trimmed by 2 bases and J by 1 base, leaving 8 bases between them. CDR3 length: 14 residues. Looked up from germline, CDR1 is SGHTA and CDR2 is FQGNSA. The CDR3 sequence: CASSLRVGQETQYF. CDR3 sequence (DNA): TGTGCCAGCAGCTTAAGAGTCGGCCAAGAGACCCAGTACTTC.

This clone was seen a few times. J is TRBJ1-5 and V is TRBV6-1; TRBD1 matches at 9 bases. V trimming: 4 bases; J trimming: 0 bases; junction bases outside the gene matches: 7. The CDR3 has 17 residues. Germline CDR1 is MNHNS and CDR2 is SASEGT. CDR3 amino acids: CASSGGTGKYSNQPQHF. The CDR3 DNA sequence: TGTGCCAGCAGTGGAGGGACAGGGAAATATAGCAATCAGCCCCAGCATTTT.

The chain carries TRBV10-2 and TRBJ2-2; no definite D call. CDR3 length: 15 residues. Germline CDR1 reads WSHSY; CDR2 reads SAAADI. V was pared by 4 bases and J by 3 bases, with 12 bases between. DNA for the CDR3: TGCGCCAGCAGTGTTTCTAAAGTGCACACCGGGGAGCTGTTTTTT. Its translation: CASSVSKVHTGELFF.